These 10 T cell receptor beta chains were all obtained from the same sample, sequenced in a study of shared clonotypes between healthy human individuals (dated by TCRdb to about 2020). The library was built by means of the immunoSEQ multiplex PCR assay. Entries here come from immuneACCESS through TCRdb and include only in-frame sequences with V and J called. Some clones fail to appear in such tables; in the studies checked, an unresolved V gene covers under half of the shortfall, and the cause of the remainder is unknown. A total of a few million clones appear in this sample, 90% to 95% of them only once. The leading ten clones occupy 0.14% of the sample. The specimen sequenced was naive CD4+ T cells sorted from blood. The sample's cell subset or site, from its label and the paper: CD45RA+ positively selected. The source is a man aged 18 to 30 in good health.

The V call is TRBV11-2, the J call TRBJ2-4; D is ambiguous. The germline V and J ends were trimmed by 6 bases and 0 bases, with 6 bases remaining between them. The CDR3 length is 13 residues. CDR1 is SGHAT and CDR2 is FQNNGV in the germline V gene. The DNA of the CDR3 is TGTGCCAGCAGACAGTTAGCCAAAAACATTCAGTACTTC. Its translation is CASRQLAKNIQYF.

A remark on this clone: The sample has other DNA sequences that encode this CDR3 too. The genes are TRBV5-6 and TRBJ1-2, with D uncertain. Between the trimmed V and J ends, which lost 0 bases and 8 bases, there was a span of 8 bases. Germline CDR1 is SGHDT and CDR2 is YYEEEE. The CDR3 is 12 residues long. The CDR3 reads CASSLGGSGYTF. CDR3 coding DNA: TGTGCCAGCAGCTTGGGCGGGAGCGGCTACACCTTC.

On this clone itself: Other DNA sequences of this sample code for an identical CDR3. The chain has TRBV5-1 and TRBJ2-1; D might be TRBD2 (6 bases). The germline CDR1 and CDR2 sequences are SGHRS and YFSETQ. The CDR3 has 14 residues. V gave up 0 bases and J gave up 4 bases, with 8 bases separating them. CDR3 residues: CASSLAGAYNEQFF. The CDR3 coding sequence is TGCGCCAGCAGCTTGGCGGGAGCTTACAATGAGCAGTTCTTC.

This chain uses TRBV7-9 with TRBJ1-6; D is ambiguous. Germline V gene sequence: CDR1 SEHNR, CDR2 FQNEAQ (reference sequence). The CDR3 sequence is 15 residues long. The V and J ends lost 8 bases and 2 bases respectively, with 13 bases between them. This CDR3 reads CASASPVPYNSPLHF. CDR3 coding DNA: TGTGCCAGCGCATCGCCAGTACCCTATAATTCACCCCTCCACTTT.

This clone occurred once. The V gene is TRBV5-1, the J gene TRBJ2-7, with TRBD1 as a possible D gene (5 bases). V was trimmed by 4 bases and J by 4 bases, leaving 15 bases between them. CDR3 length: 14 residues. CDR1 is SGHRS, CDR2 YFSETQ, per germline. CDR3 region: CASSPLSGAYEQYF. DNA of the CDR3: TGCGCCAGCAGCCCCTTAAGTGGGGCTTACGAGCAGTACTTC.

The rearrangement uses TRBV4-2 and TRBJ2-7; 9 bases line up with TRBD1. Germline CDR1 reads LGHNA; CDR2 reads YNFKEQ. The CDR3 runs 14 residues. The V segment lost 3 bases and the J segment 5 bases; nucleotides outside the gene matches: 5. The CDR3 sequence: CASSQDRGWDEQYF. In DNA form, the CDR3 reads TGTGCCAGCAGCCAGGACAGGGGTTGGGACGAGCAGTACTTC.

In this sample, this clone turned up once. The chain uses TRBV11-2 and TRBJ2-1; 7 bases align to TRBD2. Germline V gene lookup returns CDR1 SGHAT and CDR2 FQNNGV. V lost 5 bases to trimming and J lost 10 bases; unmatched junction nucleotides: 2. This CDR3 has 11 amino acids. The CDR3 reads CASSPTSEQFF. In nucleotides, the CDR3 is TGTGCCAGCAGCCCGACTAGCGAGCAGTTCTTC.

This clone has just one count. The chain employs TRBV7-8 and TRBJ2-1; 12 bases map to TRBD2. The CDR3 is made up of 18 amino acids. The trim removed 0 bases at V and 1 base at J, leaving 4 bases unmatched. Germline loops: CDR1 SGHVS, CDR2 FQNEAQ. CDR3 sequence reads: CASSLATSGRGSYNEQFF. The CDR3 DNA reads as TGTGCCAGCAGCTTAGCGACTAGCGGGAGAGGGTCCTACAATGAGCAGTTCTTC.

The rearrangement uses TRBV9 and TRBJ2-7; D gene ambiguous. Germline V lookup: CDR1 SGDLS, CDR2 YYNGEE. The CDR3 consists of 15 residues. Trimming cost V 0 bases and J 6 bases, with 16 bases left between them. The CDR3 spells CASSVEGQLSGEQYF. In DNA, the CDR3 is TGTGCCAGCAGCGTAGAAGGGCAGCTATCGGGCGAGCAGTACTTC.

This chain joins TRBV10-3 and TRBJ1-6; weak D call: TRBD1 (6 bases). CDR1 is ENHRY and CDR2 is SYGVKD in the germline V gene. Trimming stripped 10 bases from V and 10 bases from J, with 17 bases between. The CDR3 has 13 residues. In nucleotides, the CDR3 is TGTGCCACTGAGGGGGGCCTAGGGTCACCCCTCCACTTT. Residues: CATEGGLGSPLHF.